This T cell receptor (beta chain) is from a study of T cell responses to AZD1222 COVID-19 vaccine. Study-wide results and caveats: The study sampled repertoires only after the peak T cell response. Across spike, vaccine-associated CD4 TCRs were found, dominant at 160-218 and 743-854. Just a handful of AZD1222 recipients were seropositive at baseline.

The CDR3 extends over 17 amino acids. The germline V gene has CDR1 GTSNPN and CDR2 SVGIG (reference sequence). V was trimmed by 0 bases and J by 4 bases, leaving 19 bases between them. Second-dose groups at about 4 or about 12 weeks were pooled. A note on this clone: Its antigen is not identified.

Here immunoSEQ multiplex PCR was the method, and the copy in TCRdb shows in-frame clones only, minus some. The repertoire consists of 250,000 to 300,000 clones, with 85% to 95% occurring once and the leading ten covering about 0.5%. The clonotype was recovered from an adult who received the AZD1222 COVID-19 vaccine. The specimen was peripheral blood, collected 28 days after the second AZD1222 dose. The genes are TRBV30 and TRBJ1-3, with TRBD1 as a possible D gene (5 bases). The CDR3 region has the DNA TGTGCCTGGAGTGTACGATCCTTCCCGGGGGTCGGAAACACCATATATTTT. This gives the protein CAWSVRSFPGVGNTIYF.